This entry lists 31 T cell receptor beta chains sequenced from one sample in a study of CD8+CD57+ T cells in acquired aplastic anemia. Genomic DNA served as template for TCR beta VDJ and CDR3 profiling. TCRdb reprocessed the reads via MiXCR and lists one record per CDR3 protein. This sample has under 350,000 distinct CDR3 sequences, with around three fifths found just once. CD8+CD57+ cell expansion had been shown by flow cytometry in patients chosen for sequencing. The material sequenced was sorted CD4+, CD8+, or CD8+CD57+ T cells (not recorded which) from PBMCs. All receptors derive from a human donor with aplastic anemia.

As regards this clonotype: A read error may explain this, as a much larger clone is one base away. The gene calls are TRBV6-1 and TRBJ1-2; maybe TRBD1 (6 bases). Germline V gives CDR1 MNHNS, CDR2 SASEGT. Trimming pared 7 bases from V and 8 bases from J, leaving 23 bases between. CDR3 length: 15 residues. The CDR3: CASTSPGAGRLGYTF. CDR3 in DNA: TGTGCCAGCACCTCCCCGGGGGCGGGCCGCCTAGGCTACACCTTC.

The chain carries TRBV20-1 and TRBJ1-2; a possible D gene is TRBD1 (5 bases). Germline loops: CDR1 DFQATT, CDR2 SNEGSKA (reference sequence). Between the trimmed V and J ends, which lost 6 bases and 7 bases, there was a span of 12 bases. The CDR3 length is 11 residues. The CDR3 region is CSADGQGGYTF. CDR3 DNA sequence: TGCAGTGCAGACGGTCAGGGTGGCTACACCTTC.

This clonotype was seen a handful of times. A junction boundary mismatches the germline segment, possibly from a read error. The chain is built from TRBV12-3 or TRBV12-4 and TRBJ1-2, with 9 bases fitting TRBD1. The CDR3 spans 15 residues. DNA for the CDR3: TGTGCCATCAGTGACCTCACAGGGGGCGGCTATGGCTACACCTTC. It yields the protein CAISDLTGGGYGYTF.

This clonotype turned up a few times. This chain links TRBV2 with TRBJ1-2; 9 bases fit TRBD1. The CDR3 spans 12 residues. Germline V lookup: CDR1 SNHLY, CDR2 FYNNEI. V dropped 9 bases and J dropped 8; count of bases not matched to a gene: 7. CDR3 residues: CASRGQGTGYTF. The CDR3 DNA sequence: TGTGCCAGTAGAGGACAGGGGACGGGCTACACCTTC.

This clonotype is a singleton in its sample. V is TRBV12-3 or TRBV12-4 and J is TRBJ2-7; 7 bases match TRBD1. This CDR3 is built from 14 residues. The ends lost 5 bases at V and 2 bases at J; junction bases unmatched: 6. The CDR3 nucleotides are TGTGCCAGCAGTAACACGACAGGGACCTACGAGCAGTACTTC. It yields the protein CASSNTTGTYEQYF.

This clonotype was observed at least ten times. The chain has TRBV10-2 and TRBJ2-3, with D maybe TRBD1 (5 bases). The V gene's germline CDR1 is WSHSY and CDR2 SAAADI. Trimming left V 3 bases short and J 5 bases short, with 18 bases between. The CDR3 extends over 16 amino acids. In nucleotides, the CDR3 is TGCGCCAGCAGTGATATGGCAGGGTCCGGATTAGATACGCAGTATTTT. It encodes CASSDMAGSGLDTQYF.

The rearrangement links TRBV19 to TRBJ2-4; D possibly corresponds to TRBD2 (6 bases). Germline loops: CDR1 LNHDA, CDR2 SQIVND (reference sequence). This CDR3 contains 13 residues. Trimming shortened V by 6 bases and J by 9 bases, and 15 bases separated the two germline ends. CDR3 sequence: CASSYGRGGIQYF. In DNA, the CDR3 is TGTGCCAGTAGCTACGGTCGGGGAGGCATTCAGTACTTC.

This clonotype appeared many times. The genes are TRBV2 and TRBJ1-1; no clear D. CDR1 is SNHLY and CDR2 is FYNNEI in the germline V gene. V was pared by 4 bases and J by 0 bases, with 6 bases between. The CDR3 contains 13 residues. This CDR3 is CASSAQVNTEAFF. DNA of the CDR3: TGTGCCAGCAGTGCCCAGGTGAACACTGAAGCTTTCTTT.

Only one count was recorded for this clonotype. The V gene is TRBV3-1, the J gene TRBJ2-5; TRBD2 matches at 12 bases. V lost 1 base to trimming and J lost 5 bases; unmatched junction nucleotides: 5. Per the germline V gene, CDR1 is LGHDT and CDR2 is YNNKEL (reference sequence). The CDR3 contains 16 residues. CDR3 region: CASSQGLAGVGETQYF. CDR3 sequence (DNA): TGTGCCAGCAGCCAAGGACTAGCGGGAGTGGGTGAGACCCAGTACTTC.

This clonotype was found a few times. CDR3 region: CASSVGAGGGYNEQFF. The CDR3 bases are TGTGCCAGCAGCGTAGGGGCCGGCGGGGGCTACAATGAGCAGTTCTTC. V and J are TRBV9 and TRBJ2-1, with 7 bases that match TRBD2. The CDR3 is 16 residues long. CDR1 and CDR2 from the germline V gene are SGDLS and YYNGEE. The V gene end was trimmed by 0 bases and the J gene end by 3 bases; junction bases not matched to a gene: 6.

CDR3 DNA: TGCGCCAGCAGCCAAAGCGCTAGCGGGAGCACAGATACGCAGTATTTT. It codes for CASSQSASGSTDTQYF. The chain couples TRBV4-3 to TRBJ2-3; 8 nucleotides agree with TRBD2. The germline CDR1 and CDR2 sequences are LGHNA and YSLEER. V shed 2 bases and J 0 bases; nucleotides not matched to a gene: 4. This CDR3 contains 16 residues.

The rearrangement links TRBV19 to TRBJ1-3; the D is unclear. The CDR3 length is 13 residues. V was trimmed by 5 bases and J by 0 bases, leaving 5 bases between them. The V gene's germline CDR1 is LNHDA and CDR2 SQIVND (reference sequence). CDR3 amino acids: CASSLPSGNTIYF. In DNA form, the CDR3 reads TGTGCCAGTAGTTTACCCTCTGGAAACACCATATATTTT. Together with reference TRBV19 and TRBJ1-3, the CDR3 gives the full variable domain: DGGITQSPKYLFRKEGQNVTLSCEQNLNHDAMYWYRQDPGQGLRLIYYSQIVNDFQKGDIAEGYSVSREKKESFPLTVTSAQKNPTAFYLCASSLPSGNTIYFGEGSWLTVV.

This clonotype was detected many times. The V call is TRBV18, the J call TRBJ1-1; D gene unclear. The CDR3 loop spans 14 amino acids. Trimming cost V 0 bases and J 1 base, with 6 bases left between them. Germline V gene lookup returns CDR1 KGHSH and CDR2 LQKENI. The CDR3 sequence is CASSPPDSNTEAFF. The DNA of the CDR3 is TGTGCCAGCTCACCACCCGATTCGAACACTGAAGCTTTCTTT.

The chain combines TRBV5-1 with TRBJ1-6; possible D gene TRBD1, 6 bases. Trimming took off 3 bases at V and 9 bases at J, with 10 bases between the two ends. This CDR3 comprises 13 residues. Germline loops: CDR1 SGHRS, CDR2 YFSETQ. CDR3 sequence: CASSSEGGSPLHF. The CDR3 coding sequence is TGCGCCAGCAGCTCCGAAGGGGGTTCACCCCTCCACTTT.

The J gene is TRBJ2-3, the V gene TRBV29-1, with 10 bases that match TRBD2. This CDR3 has 14 residues. The V gene's germline CDR1 is SQVTM and CDR2 ANQGSEA. Trimming took 7 bases from V and 3 from J; bases not matched to a gene: 7. CDR3 protein: CSGSSGGDTDTQYF. The CDR3 nucleotides are TGCAGCGGTTCTAGCGGGGGCGATACAGATACGCAGTATTTT.

The chain carries TRBV24-1 and TRBJ1-5; 11 bases are a match to TRBD1. The CDR3 totals 16 residues. The germline gives CDR1 KGHDR, CDR2 SFDVKD. Germline trimming cut 7 bases from V and 5 bases from J; bases unmatched to any gene: 9. The chain's CDR3 is CATSSFGTGGDQPQHF. CDR3 bases: TGTGCCACCAGCTCATTCGGGACAGGGGGGGATCAGCCCCAGCATTTT.

This clonotype has ten or more counts. The chain links TRBV4-2 to TRBJ2-1; possible D gene TRBD2, 5 bases. CDR3 size: 16 residues. V was shortened by 0 bases and J by 3 bases, with 12 bases between the two germline ends. Per germline, CDR1 LGHNA and CDR2 YNFKEQ. The CDR3 sequence is CASSQDSRTGYNEQFF. CDR3 DNA sequence: TGTGCCAGCAGCCAAGATTCAAGGACTGGCTACAATGAGCAGTTCTTC.

In this sample, this clonotype turned up many times. The chain combines TRBV20-1 with TRBJ1-1, with 8 bases aligning to TRBD1. Germline V gene data show CDR1 as DFQATT and CDR2 as SNEGSKA (reference sequence). This CDR3 is 18 amino acids long. The V and J ends lost 0 bases and 1 base, in that order; junction bases with no gene match: 13. CDR3 nucleotide sequence: TGCAGTGCTAGAGACAGTGGTCCAGGGGGCGCCGGGAACACTGAAGCTTTCTTT. Amino acids: CSARDSGPGGAGNTEAFF.

This clonotype was observed a single time. The chain uses TRBV6-6 and TRBJ2-1, with a tentative D call TRBD1 (5 bases). The CDR3 has 12 residues. Germline lookup yields CDR1 MNHNY and CDR2 SVGAGI (reference sequence). V was pared by 3 bases and J by 7 bases, with 7 bases between. In DNA form, the CDR3 reads TGTGCCAGCAGTTATGGACAAAATGAGCAGTTCTTC. It specifies CASSYGQNEQFF.

This clonotype has a count of ten or more. The rearrangement uses TRBV7-8 and TRBJ2-5; D is unclear. The CDR3 covers 13 residues. V was cut by 11 bases and J by 5 bases, with 18 bases left in between. Germline V gives CDR1 SGHVS, CDR2 FQNEAQ. The CDR3 protein is CAAAPAFRETQYF. The CDR3, as DNA: TGTGCCGCCGCCCCAGCCTTCAGGGAGACCCAGTACTTC.

This clonotype was detected many times. The V gene is TRBV3-1, the J gene TRBJ2-7, with D tentatively TRBD2 (6 bases). The V gene's germline CDR1 is LGHDT and CDR2 YNNKEL (reference sequence). Trimming cost V 3 bases and J 1 base, with 10 bases left between them. The CDR3 spans 14 residues. CDR3 residues: CASSQTRGSYEQYF. As DNA, the CDR3 is TGTGCCAGCAGCCAGACCCGGGGGTCCTACGAGCAGTACTTC.

The gene calls are TRBV10-3 and TRBJ1-2; 9 bases align to TRBD1. Unmatched junction bases numbered 5, after V lost 6 bases and J lost 6 bases. CDR1 ENHRY and CDR2 SYGVKD come from the germline V gene. This CDR3 is 13 amino acids long. CDR3 protein: CAIRVDRGHGYTF. Written as DNA, the CDR3 is TGTGCCATCAGGGTGGACAGGGGACATGGCTACACCTTC.

This clonotype was counted many times. The chain couples TRBV5-1 to TRBJ1-1; D might be TRBD1 (6 bases). The V end lost 0 bases, the J end lost 2 bases, and 8 bases lay between the germline ends. Germline V gene sequence: CDR1 SGHRS, CDR2 YFSETQ. The CDR3 extends over 14 amino acids. CDR3 DNA: TGCGCCAGCAGCTTGGAGGGGGGCAACACTGAAGCTTTCTTT. Its protein product is CASSLEGGNTEAFF.

V usage is TRBV29-1 and J usage is TRBJ2-7, with 8 bases aligning to TRBD1. Trimming cost V 8 bases and J 1 base; bases outside gene matches: 7. The germline gives CDR1 SQVTM, CDR2 ANQGSEA. CDR3 length: 13 amino acids. The CDR3 sequence is CSLRQGASYEQYF. The CDR3 DNA reads as TGCAGCTTGCGGCAGGGGGCGTCCTACGAGCAGTACTTC.

This clonotype showed up many times. V and J are TRBV20-1 and TRBJ2-1; 13 bases are shared with TRBD2. Trimming removed 6 bases from V and 8 bases from J; junction bases left unmatched: 7. Germline lookup yields CDR1 DFQATT and CDR2 SNEGSKA (reference sequence). This CDR3 comprises 14 residues. This CDR3 reads CSARTSGSSDEQFF. CDR3 sequence (DNA): TGCAGTGCCAGGACTAGCGGGAGCTCAGATGAGCAGTTCTTC.

Many counts were recorded for this clonotype. J is TRBJ2-7 and V is TRBV7-9; possible D gene TRBD2, 6 bases. CDR3 length equals 15 residues. From germline, CDR1 is SEHNR and CDR2 FQNEAQ (reference sequence). Trimming removed 1 base at V and 3 bases at J, with 13 bases between. The CDR3 loop reads CASSLEEGLRYEQYF. CDR3 bases: TGTGCCAGCAGCTTAGAGGAGGGGCTACGCTACGAGCAGTACTTC.

This clonotype was recorded many times. This chain links TRBV7-8 with TRBJ2-5, with unresolved D. V was clipped by 0 bases and J by 2 bases, with 10 bases between them. The germline CDR1 and CDR2 sequences are SGHVS and FQNEAQ. The CDR3 consists of 15 residues. The CDR3 is CASSLARVQQETQYF. CDR3 nucleotides: TGTGCCAGCAGCTTAGCGCGTGTACAACAAGAGACCCAGTACTTC.

The CDR3 here is CRPPGQYF. CDR3 coding DNA: TGCAGACCCCCAGGGCAGTACTTC. The rearrangement uses TRBV20-1 and TRBJ2-7; D is unresolved. Germline CDR1 DFQATT, CDR2 SNEGSKA (reference sequence). CDR3 size: 8 residues.

This clonotype was found many times. Here the CDR3 DNA reads TGCAGTGCTAGCGGGAGGGCCAGCGGGGAGCAGTACTTC. It translates to CSASGRASGEQYF. V gene TRBV20-1 combines with J gene TRBJ2-7; TRBD2 matches 8 bases. The germline V gene has CDR1 DFQATT and CDR2 SNEGSKA (reference sequence). V was pared by 3 bases and J by 7 bases, with 8 bases of the junction left unmatched. The length of the CDR3 is 13 residues.

V usage is TRBV11-1 and J usage is TRBJ2-3, with TRBD1 matching over 10 bases. The J segment lost 4 bases and the V segment lost 1 base, leaving 2 bases of the junction unmatched. Germline V CDR1 and CDR2: SGHAT, FQDESV (reference sequence). The length of the CDR3 is 15 residues. In DNA, the CDR3 is TGTGCCAGCAGCTTAGACGACAGGGGGCCAGATACGCAGTATTTT. It specifies CASSLDDRGPDTQYF. The whole variable domain, filled in from reference TRBV11-1 and TRBJ2-3, reads EAEVAQSPRYKITEKSQAVAFWCDPISGHATLYWYRQILGQGPELLVQFQDESVVDDSQLPKDRFSAERLKGVDSTLKIQPAELGDSAMYLCASSLDDRGPDTQYFGPGTRLTVL.

This clonotype was seen just once. The rearrangement links TRBV7-9 to TRBJ1-5, with D perhaps TRBD1 (5 bases). V lost 2 bases and J lost 2, with 13 bases in between. This CDR3 comprises 16 residues. Germline loops: CDR1 SEHNR, CDR2 FQNEAQ (reference sequence). CDR3 loop: CASSLSSGSGNQPQHF. The CDR3 bases are TGTGCCAGCAGCTTAAGCTCAGGGTCTGGCAATCAGCCCCAGCATTTT.